Listed below are T cell receptor beta chains from one sample, sequenced in a study of Ad26.COV2.S vaccination and SARS-CoV-2 variants. TCRdb's copy holds only in-frame clones and misses some; the assay was immunoSEQ multiplex PCR. The data show about 400,000 clones, 89% seen once. The material was peripheral blood, obtained in a trial of Ad26.COV2.S vaccine versus placebo. The receptors were gathered from a person aged 18 to 65 who received the Ad26.COV2.S COVID-19 vaccine or a placebo. Each CDR3 is given with its conserved first and last residue. Fields, in order: V gene, J gene, CDR3 protein.

v_gene: TRBV11-1
j_gene: TRBJ1-3
CDR3aa: CASSKTLRDAIYF

v_gene: TRBV11-2
j_gene: TRBJ2-7
CDR3aa: CASSVNRGYMYEQYF

v_gene: TRBV19
j_gene: TRBJ2-2
CDR3aa: CASRPLAGETGELFF

v_gene: TRBV7-9
j_gene: TRBJ2-1
CDR3aa: CASSYGPGGKSYNEQFF

v_gene: TRBV7-9
j_gene: TRBJ2-4
CDR3aa: CASSLEGFSRDEYF

v_gene: TRBV19
j_gene: TRBJ2-2
CDR3aa: CASSIKGAMDTGELFF

v_gene: TRBV9
j_gene: TRBJ2-5
CDR3aa: CASSVEGSGISIETQYF

v_gene: TRBV5-4
j_gene: TRBJ2-3
CDR3aa: CASSPATSTSTDTQYF

v_gene: TRBV28
j_gene: TRBJ2-7
CDR3aa: CASVRSGRVGQYF

v_gene: TRBV28
j_gene: TRBJ2-7
CDR3aa: CASSYGDIYEQYF

v_gene: TRBV6-2/TRBV6-3
j_gene: TRBJ1-2
CDR3aa: CASSYDRVNGYTF

v_gene: TRBV27
j_gene: TRBJ2-1
CDR3aa: CASSFGLAGEGEQFF

v_gene: TRBV30
j_gene: TRBJ1-1
CDR3aa: CAWTQDRAATEAFF

v_gene: TRBV28
j_gene: TRBJ1-5
CDR3aa: CASNLDRGYQPQHF

v_gene: TRBV2
j_gene: TRBJ2-2
CDR3aa: CASSFGRTGNTGELFF

v_gene: TRBV2
j_gene: TRBJ2-2
CDR3aa: CASRRSTVRTGELFF

v_gene: TRBV20-1
j_gene: TRBJ1-4
CDR3aa: CSASEGTGSKLFF

v_gene: TRBV18
j_gene: TRBJ1-1
CDR3aa: CASSPPVGQLNTEAFF

v_gene: TRBV28
j_gene: TRBJ1-5
CDR3aa: CASSYRGLQPQHF

v_gene: TRBV12-3/TRBV12-4
j_gene: TRBJ1-3
CDR3aa: CASSSKAIYF

v_gene: TRBV28
j_gene: TRBJ2-7
CDR3aa: CASSLPLFRTDYEQYF

v_gene: TRBV29-1
j_gene: TRBJ2-7
CDR3aa: CSALTGSYEQYF